A single TCR beta chain is shown here with its context. This clonotype came up many times. No antigen is known for it. No clone much larger than this one lies a single base away; base qualities are absent. Sequences SGHTA (CDR1) and FQGTGA (CDR2) are obtained from the germline V gene. The V and J ends are trimmed by 4 bases and 0 bases, leaving 5 bases between them. The CDR3 goes from the cysteine to the phenylalanine over 13 residues. Just the 39-base CDR3 DNA is kept, in frame starting at base 1. The run used an Illumina HiSeq 2500. TCR beta libraries were prepared by quantitative 5'-RACE with molecular barcodes. For the original study's pipeline: A new computational method, built on a probabilistic model of VDJ rearrangement, was used to identify disease-linked TCR variants. TCRdb passed the public sequencing reads through fastp at Q25 and MiXCR, retaining productive beta sequences. Entries are consolidated by CDR3 protein sequence, retaining the most common genes and DNA. V and J calls and clone size were set by TCRdb, not the authors. The sample has hundreds of thousands of distinct CDR3 sequences on record, 20% of them singletons. Of the sample, roughly 8% falls within the top ten clones.

The sample belongs to a study of CD8 T cells in ankylosing spondylitis (dated by TCRdb to about 2017). With respect to the entire study: The study profiled T cell receptor beta repertoires in healthy donors and ankylosing spondylitis patients to find disease-linked TCR variants. The full study cohort was made up of about 25 ankylosing spondylitis patients and 108 healthy donors. Peripheral blood samples were taken, and synovial fluid was additionally collected from ankylosing spondylitis patients.

On the study overall, not on this receptor specifically: In peripheral blood, the disease-linked clones were found at relatively low frequencies and had a CD8+ phenotype. Significant enrichment of the disease-linked clones was reported in matched synovial fluid samples from ankylosing spondylitis patients. Some of the motif variants had been reported before in the synovial fluid and blood of reactive arthritis patients, a finding that suggests common disease-initiation mechanisms. A TCR beta motif made up of several highly homologous amino acid variants appeared to be characteristic of blood from ankylosing spondylitis patients.

Recombination joined TRBV7-3 with TRBJ2-3, with the D gene not confidently named. The receptor was derived from a male donor with ankylosing spondylitis or in good health (not recorded which). Sequencing was carried out using blood, either unsorted or a sorted T cell fraction (not recorded which). The CDR3 protein is CASSSASTDTQYF. The sequence in DNA is TGTGCCAGCAGCTCAGCCAGCACAGATACGCAGTATTTT. The full variable domain, with segments outside the CDR3 supplied by the reference TRBV7-3 and TRBJ2-3 proteins, appears as GAGVSQTPSNKVTEKGKYVELRCDPISGHTALYWYRQSLGQGPEFLIYFQGTGAADDSGLPNDRFFAVRPEGSVSTLKIQRTERGDSAVYLCASSSASTDTQYFGPGTRLTVL.